This T cell receptor (beta chain) was captured by sequencing in a study of radiation and T cells in renal cell carcinoma. Points from the study as a whole: Top tumor clonotypes rose in blood 2 weeks post-radiation, then contracted.

Time point in this sample: baseline pretreatment blood. Treatment reported: 15 Gy SBRT to primary tumor, nephrectomy 4 weeks later. Remarks on this clone: The target antigen is unknown.

Data came from immunoSEQ multiplex PCR; TCRdb stores just in-frame clones and leaves some out. This sample has roughly 150,000 clones; 88% occur once, and the top ten carry around 4.1%. The sequencing used blood, collected from a patient whose treatment included radiotherapy and nephrectomy. This clonotype originated in a woman between 70 and 85 years old with renal cell carcinoma.

CDR3 in DNA: TGCAGCGTTTCCGATGGGGGTGAAAAACTGTTTTTT. The encoded protein is CSVSDGGEKLFF. The chain uses TRBV29-1 and TRBJ1-4; D is possibly TRBD1 (5 bases). The CDR3 is 12 amino acids. The germline CDR1 and CDR2 sequences are SQVTM and ANQGSEA. V was trimmed by 5 bases and J by 7 bases, leaving 11 bases between them.